This T cell receptor beta chain was captured in a study of T cells in narcolepsy (dated by TCRdb to the late 2010s). As for the study more broadly: Patients with narcolepsy type 1 or type 2 (NT1, NT2) and healthy control donors were enrolled in the study. The study used TCR Vbeta sequencing to track clonotypes in blood and CSF while looking for autoreactive T cells in narcolepsy patients that target self-antigens of hypocretin neurons (hypocretin, TRIB2). Points the paper makes about the study in general: Autoreactive clonotypes were reported to be detected serially in the blood of the same patients and of different patients, but not in the blood of healthy controls. HCRT-specific and TRIB2-specific autoreactive clonotypes were highlighted in plots that compared CD4+ T cell clonotypes in CSF versus blood from the same patient. Numbers of sequenced blood memory CD4+ clonotypes were comparable, with averages of about 41,000 in patients and 30,000 to 35,000 in controls. Certain blood memory CD4+ repertoires from patients and controls had no sequences that matched autoreactive T cell clones.

Concerning this clone itself: Its antigen specificity is not known. There are no base qualities to consult, and no much larger clone falls within one base.

The CDR3 has 16 amino acids, counting the end cysteine and phenylalanine. Only CDR3 DNA is held: 48 bases, read in frame from base 1. V is trimmed back by 4 bases and J by 2 bases, and the junction contains 6 bases that no gene match accounts for. In the germline V gene, CDR1 corresponds to KGHSH and CDR2 to LQKENI. Preparation of the library involved the immunoSEQ multiplex PCR assay. As stored in TCRdb, this immuneACCESS dataset retains in-frame rearrangements with V and J assigned. A fraction of the clones does not appear; measured against another copy, unresolved V genes explain less than half of the discrepancy, and the remainder lacks a known reason. The sample table lists some 30,000 clones, roughly 80% of them with a count of one. The ten largest clones capture about 1.1% of the sample. For TCR Vbeta sequencing, memory CD4+ T cells were sorted ex vivo from the peripheral blood of both healthy controls and narcolepsy patients.

The clonotype was recovered from a human donor with narcolepsy. The source material was CD45RA- memory CD4+ T cells from PBMCs. In light of the paper, this sample's cell subset or site label describes: memory T cells sorted ex vivo from peripheral blood. In this chain, TRBV18 is recombined with TRBJ2-5; TRBD2 matches 11 bases in the middle. The nucleotide sequence reads TGTGCCAGCTCACTCGGACTAGCGGGCGCGCAAGAGACCCAGTACTTC. Its protein is CASSLGLAGAQETQYF.